The 10 T cell receptor beta chains reported below all come from one sample, sequenced in a study of T cell repertoires in cytomegalovirus infection. Their recognized antigens are unknown. TCRdb independently ran MiXCR on the reads; one entry per CDR3 protein. The profile shows about 900,000 distinct CDR3 sequences, 30% to 40% of them singletons. The sample here was cultured CD8+ T cells from PBMCs, taken from culture after CMV antigen stimulation. These receptors were taken from a human donor in good health (CMV status not recorded). Some clones in this sample may be carry-over from other donors' samples.

This clonotype was seen a handful of times. This sequence joins TRBV27 and TRBJ2-1; TRBD1 might be the D (7 bases). Germline lookup yields CDR1 MNHEY and CDR2 SMNVEV (reference sequence). This CDR3 spans 14 amino acids. V dropped 3 bases and J dropped 5 bases, with 11 bases sitting between them. The CDR3 nucleotides are TGTGCCAGCAGTTTCCAGGGGGGTGACAATGAGCAGTTCTTC. It translates to CASSFQGGDNEQFF.

This clonotype has more than one count but fewer than ten. V is TRBV9 and J is TRBJ2-3, with no clear D. V dropped 2 bases and J dropped 6 bases, with 10 bases sitting between them. CDR3 length: 13 amino acids. Germline V lookup: CDR1 SGDLS, CDR2 YYNGEE. In DNA form, the CDR3 reads TGTGCCAGCAGCGTCGACCCCCCGGATACGCAGTATTTT. Protein sequence: CASSVDPPDTQYF. Using reference TRBV9 and TRBJ2-3 for the parts outside the CDR3, the full variable domain is DSGVTQTPKHLITATGQRVTLRCSPRSGDLSVYWYQQSLDQGLQFLIQYYNGEERAKGNILERFSAQQFPDLHSELNLSSLELGDSALYFCASSVDPPDTQYFGPGTRLTVL.

The chain carries TRBV4-1 and TRBJ2-5; no firm D call. Germline V gives CDR1 MGHRA, CDR2 YSYEKL. The CDR3 spans 15 residues. Trimming took off 4 bases at V and 4 bases at J, with 16 bases between the two ends. In nucleotides, the CDR3 is TGCGCCAGCAGCCTCCTTCTCGACGGTGGAGAGACCCAGTACTTC. Translated: CASSLLLDGGETQYF.

This clonotype has a handful of counts. The rearrangement uses TRBV19 and TRBJ2-7, with D maybe TRBD2 (6 bases). Germline loops: CDR1 LNHDA, CDR2 SQIVND (reference sequence). V lost 4 bases to trimming and J lost 1 base, with 8 bases between them. This CDR3 has 13 amino acids. The CDR3 region has the DNA TGTGCCAGTAGTAGGCGGGGATCCTACGAGCAGTACTTC. This translates into CASSRRGSYEQYF.

This chain links TRBV6-5 with TRBJ1-2; perhaps TRBD1 as D (5 bases). V lost 4 bases and J 2 bases, leaving 11 bases between the germline ends. Germline values: CDR1 MNHEY, CDR2 SVGAGI. The CDR3 runs to 14 residues. CDR3 nucleotide sequence: TGTGCCAGCAGTTGGGGGGGAAGGAACTATGGCTACACCTTC. This translates into CASSWGGRNYGYTF.

This clonotype was picked up a small number of times. The V call is TRBV27, the J call TRBJ2-7; 11 bases fit TRBD1. CDR1 and CDR2 (germline): MNHEY, SMNVEV (reference sequence). The CDR3 is 17 amino acids. With V trimmed by 3 bases and J by 7 bases, 14 bases remained unmatched. CDR3 protein: CASSFTGTGGLLREQYF. Written as DNA, the CDR3 is TGTGCCAGCAGTTTCACCGGGACAGGGGGGCTCCTACGGGAGCAGTACTTC.

This clonotype was seen a handful of times. In nucleotides, the CDR3 is TGTGCCAGCAGCCCGGGACAGGGGAACTACAATGAGCAGTTCTTC. The encoded protein is CASSPGQGNYNEQFF. V and J are TRBV6-5 and TRBJ2-1; 10 nucleotides line up with TRBD1. Per germline, CDR1 MNHEY and CDR2 SVGAGI. The CDR3 has 15 amino acids. With 6 bases clipped from V and 3 bases from J, the junction kept 5 bases outside the gene matches.

The V and J genes are TRBV19 and TRBJ2-5, with TRBD2 matching 11 bases. The germline gives CDR1 LNHDA, CDR2 SQIVND (reference sequence). CDR3 length equals 16 residues. J lost 10 bases, V lost 3 bases, and 13 bases had no gene match. CDR3 region: CASSISGLADLVGQYF. In DNA, the CDR3 is TGTGCCAGTAGTATTTCGGGACTAGCGGATTTGGTGGGCCAGTACTTC.

The table lists this clonotype with a few counts. This chain joins TRBV5-1 and TRBJ1-1, with D perhaps matching TRBD1 (5 bases). Trimming shortened V by 5 bases and J by 5 bases, and 13 bases separated the two germline ends. This CDR3 has 13 residues. Looked up from germline, CDR1 is SGHRS and CDR2 is YFSETQ. The CDR3 here is CASSWSGKTEAFF. CDR3 nucleotide sequence: TGCGCCAGCAGTTGGTCAGGGAAGACTGAAGCTTTCTTT.

The rearrangement links TRBV2 to TRBJ2-7; D possibly corresponds to TRBD2 (5 bases). V was cut by 10 bases and J by 4 bases, with 14 bases left in between. This CDR3 has 12 residues. Germline-derived CDR1 and CDR2 are SNHLY and FYNNEI. The CDR3 region is CATKTGIYEQYF. The CDR3 DNA sequence: TGTGCCACCAAAACGGGGATTTACGAGCAGTACTTC.